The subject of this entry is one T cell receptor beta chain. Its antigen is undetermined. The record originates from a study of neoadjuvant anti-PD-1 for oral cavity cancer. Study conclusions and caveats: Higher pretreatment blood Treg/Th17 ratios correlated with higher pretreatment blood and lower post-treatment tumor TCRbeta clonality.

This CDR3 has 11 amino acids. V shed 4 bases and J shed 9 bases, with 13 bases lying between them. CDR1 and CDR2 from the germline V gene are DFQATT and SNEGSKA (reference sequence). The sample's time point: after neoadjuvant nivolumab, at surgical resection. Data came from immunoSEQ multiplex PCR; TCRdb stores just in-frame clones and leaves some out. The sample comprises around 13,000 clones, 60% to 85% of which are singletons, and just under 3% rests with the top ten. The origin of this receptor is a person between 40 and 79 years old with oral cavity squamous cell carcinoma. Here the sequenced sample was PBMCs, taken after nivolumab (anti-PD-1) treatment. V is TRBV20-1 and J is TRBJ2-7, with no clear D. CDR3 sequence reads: CSAILPPLQYF. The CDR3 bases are TGCAGTGCTATCCTTCCCCCCCTGCAGTACTTC.